Sequencing of this TCR beta chain was carried out in a study of human T cells and chemical hapten exposure listed by TCRdb under 2021. Notes on the research overall: Libraries were pooled for sequencing, and per-sample TCR yields varied mainly because of small differences in library volumes within the pool. Both TCR alpha and TCR beta chains were sequenced from each blood RNA sample. In alopecia patients, the study followed how the peripheral blood TCR repertoire changed in vivo over primary and secondary sensitization to diphenylcyclopropenone (DPC), a hapten. General conclusions and limits of the study: The number of TCRs above 1 in 1000 frequency did not change with DPC sensitization; there was no evidence of global repertoire structure alterations. After repeated subsampling, the strength of the expansion versus patch-test correlation and the threshold at which it became significant changed.

Only a few counts were recorded for this clonotype. No antigen is known for it. The sample holds no much larger clone one base away, and base qualities are not on file. Total RNA was extracted from unfractionated whole blood that had been collected in Tempus Blood RNA tubes. Five or six healthy volunteers acted as controls for TCR sequencing and had blood drawn at day 0, 2 weeks and 6 weeks. Libraries were constructed by 5' RACE. Sequencer: Illumina MiSeq. During library preparation, unique molecular identifiers were attached to individual cDNA molecules so that TCRs could be counted in a quantitative, reproducible way. In the original analysis: A median of roughly 99,000 TCRs per sample was observed, with a range of 23,224 to 690,600. V, J and CDR3 annotation of the TCR reads was performed with the Decombinator software suite. Every sample was subsampled to the same number of TCRs (28,000) for the PS versus PT1 abundance plots. TCRs were defined as expanded if absent before sensitization and observed at least eight times at the 2-week time point. The raw public reads went through TCRdb reprocessing: fastp at Q25, MiXCR clone calling, in-frame beta chains kept. Every CDR3 protein is listed once, alongside the most common genes and DNA of its rows. The V and J calls follow TCRdb's processing rather than the paper's. For this sample there are approximately 110,000 distinct CDR3 sequences; approximately 20% appear just once. The ten most abundant clones make up about 3% of the sample.

The sequence derives from a human donor in good health.

The nucleotide sequence is given as TGTGCCAGCAGCTTAGCGGACAGCTCCTACAATGAGCAGTTCTTC. Its translation is CASSLADSSYNEQFF. The V and J segments used are TRBV11-1 and TRBJ2-1; perhaps TRBD1 is the D gene, with 6 bases matching. From the cysteine through the phenylalanine, the CDR3 covers 15 amino acids. The sequence is cut down to CDR3 DNA, 45 bases in frame from base 1. According to the germline V gene (reference sequence), CDR1 reads SGHAT and CDR2 reads FQDESV. V loses 0 bases, J loses 0 bases, and the germline ends lie 6 bases apart.